This section outlines one T cell receptor (beta chain) sequence together with its context. Its binding antigen is unknown. Nothing much larger sits one base from this clone, and base qualities are not available. The immunoSEQ Assay, a bias-controlled multiplex PCR, was used to amplify TCRbeta CDR3 regions from genomic DNA. The source study handled its data this way. The number of nucleated cells in each sample was estimated by amplification of reference gene primers within the assay. Sequence reads were collapsed and filtered to measure the absolute abundance of every unique TCRbeta CDR3 rearrangement. For each sample, productive Simpson clonality was calculated as the square root of Simpson's diversity index across productive rearrangements. TCRdb retrieved this table from immuneACCESS and kept in-frame rearrangements only. Not all clones are present; in checked studies, unresolved V genes account for under half, and no reason is known for the remainder. The DNA gave D and trimming, while V, J and clone size come from that table. The sample table records over 200,000 clones; 88% of these occur just once. The top ten clonotypes cover about 1.5% of the sample.

The record originates from a study of blood T cell repertoires in COVID-19 (dated by TCRdb to 2018 to 2021). With regard to the full study: Samples covering the acute and convalescent phases of COVID-19 were provided by collaborators in the United States, Italy and Spain. The prospective study material was composed of cDNA or gDNA derived from T cells, B-cell-depleted T cells, or PBMCs. Deeply sampled blood TCRbeta repertoires from subjects exposed to, actively infected with, or recovered from COVID-19 were included in the dataset. A freely available public database, intended as a resource for researchers studying the immune response to SARS-CoV-2, is where the repertoires were released. Samples came from the ongoing ImmuneRACE study (first 160 participants) plus 1,254 subjects from 6 global collaborators. A de-identified subject ID, COVID-19 status, age in years and sex were almost always included in the sample metadata. Where HLA class I and class II types were available, the types were taken from metadata supplied by the sample provider, not from assay-based typing. Results the study describes overall, beyond this receptor: Clinical and demographic metadata were provided uncurated, with the amount varying by source and participant.

Collaborating institutions collected whole blood in K2EDTA tubes following their own protocols. Collaborator samples were shipped for TCRbeta analysis as frozen whole blood, isolated PBMCs, or DNA extracted from either sample type. Spanning cysteine to phenylalanine, the CDR3 consists of 15 amino acids. The sequence is cut down to CDR3 DNA, 45 bases in frame from base 1. The germline V gene sets CDR1 to KGHSH and CDR2 to LQKENI. Trimming takes 3 bases from V and 8 bases from J, and the germline ends sit 19 bases apart. Input material: peripheral blood. Recombination linked TRBV18 to TRBJ1-2; a confident D gene designation cannot be given. The receptor's source is a man aged 18 to 30 with active or convalescent COVID-19. CDR3 sequence: CASSPTFEARYGYTF. The DNA is TGTGCCAGCTCACCGACTTTTGAAGCCCGTTACGGCTACACCTTC.